The TCR beta chain under discussion was sequenced for a study of cytomegalovirus exposure and HLA in healthy donors. The CDR3 has 13 amino acids. Germline CDR1 reads SGDLS; CDR2 reads YYNGEE. Trimming pared 4 bases from V and 5 bases from J, leaving 12 bases between. Participants comprised healthy donors of bone marrow. Likely unrecorded immune exposures existed in these nominally healthy donors. Researchers ran the PCR with 60 Vbeta and 13 Jbeta primers. The assay was immunoSEQ multiplex PCR, and TCRdb's table has in-frame clones only and misses some. The data hold under 150,000 clones, with 75% to 85% observed a single time.

This TCR was recovered from a woman aged 50 to 65 in good health and CMV-seropositive. The sequenced sample consisted of PBMCs. The chain uses TRBV9 and TRBJ1-2; D may be TRBD1 (6 bases). DNA of the CDR3: TGTGCCAGCAGCCCTCGGGGGGCGTATGGCTACACCTTC. Protein sequence: CASSPRGAYGYTF.